This record concerns one T cell receptor (beta chain) sequence. The table came from immunoSEQ multiplex PCR; TCRdb's copy has only in-frame clones and leaves some out. The sample carries over 200,000 clones, about nine tenths recorded once. The data derive from a study of blood T cell repertoires in COVID-19. The germline CDR1 and CDR2 sequences are SQVTM and ANQGSEA. The CDR3 covers 12 residues. Trimming pared 3 bases from V and 7 bases from J, leaving 12 bases between. The chain is built from TRBV29-1 and TRBJ1-2, with no clear D. The sample consisted of PBMCs or T cells enriched from blood (not recorded which). This clonotype was obtained from a human donor in a cohort exposed to, infected with or recovered from COVID-19 (not recorded which). The donor label of this sample is uncertain. This CDR3 is CSVERRQSGYTF. CDR3 sequence (DNA): TGCAGCGTTGAGCGGAGGCAGTCTGGCTACACCTTC.